This entry features one T cell receptor beta chain sequence. The antigen remains unidentified. The data are from a study of T cell responses to AZD1222 COVID-19 vaccine. Study findings and constraints: In all cases, repertoires were sampled only after the peak T cell response. Donors in the cohort were predominantly white British and more often female, and clonal diversity was possibly underestimated. The span of vaccine-associated CD4 TCRs extended across spike, with dominance at 160-218 and 743-854.

V was clipped by 1 base and J by 3 bases, with 9 bases between them. Germline lookup yields CDR1 MDHEN and CDR2 SYDVKM. This CDR3 spans 14 amino acids. Sequencing used immunoSEQ multiplex PCR; TCRdb keeps in-frame clones, though not all of them. The table has 40,000 to 55,000 clones, 85% to 90% seen once. Material: peripheral blood, obtained 28 days after the second AZD1222 dose. The sequence was collected from an adult who received the AZD1222 COVID-19 vaccine. This sequence joins TRBV28 and TRBJ1-2; D gene ambiguous. CDR3 in DNA: TGTGCCAGCAGTTTATCCCGGAGTGACTATGGCTACACCTTC. The encoded protein is CASSLSRSDYGYTF.